At least ten counts were recorded for the clone carrying this TCR beta chain. The germline CDR1 and CDR2 sequences are SGHVS and FQNEAQ. With V trimmed by 1 base and J by 3 bases, 10 bases remained unmatched. This CDR3 is built from 18 residues. This record belongs to a study of regulatory T cells in long-lasting Graves disease. The sample's time point: newly diagnosed GD, antithyroid drugs for less than 3 months. RNA extracted from PBMCs served as the sequencing template. Library construction for TCR beta used iRepertoire HTBI primers and Arm-PCR of CDR3 regions. TCRdb re-called the multiplex PCR reads through MiXCR, storing one row per CDR3 protein. Of a few hundred thousand distinct CDR3 sequences listed, approximately 15% are singletons. These data are also associated with another study on T cells in Graves' hyperthyroidism and ophthalmopathy.

This material consisted of peripheral blood mononuclear cells (PBMCs), taken at new diagnosis, from a patient treated with antithyroid drugs. This receptor was identified in a middle-aged man with Graves disease. V usage is TRBV7-8 and J usage is TRBJ2-3; 10 positions match TRBD2. CDR3 residues: CASSLGLQRGGVTDTQYF. CDR3 coding DNA: TGTGCCAGCAGCTTAGGTCTCCAGCGGGGGGGCGTGACAGATACGCAGTATTTT.